Below are 24 T cell receptor beta chains sequenced from a single sample in a study of blood T cell repertoires in COVID-19. Here immunoSEQ multiplex PCR was the method, and the copy in TCRdb shows in-frame clones only, minus some. The sample shows some 130,000 clones, about 70% of them seen only once. What was sequenced was peripheral blood. These receptors came from a woman in her seventies with acute or convalescent COVID-19.

The rearrangement links TRBV27 to TRBJ1-2, with D maybe TRBD1 (5 bases). The CDR3 contains 13 residues. V lost 5 bases to trimming and J lost 7 bases, with 14 bases between them. Germline CDR1 and CDR2: MNHEY and SMNVEV (reference sequence). The CDR3 DNA is TGTGCCAGCAGTACCGGGGGTGTAGGTGGCTACACCTTC. This gives the protein CASSTGGVGGYTF.

The chain couples TRBV5-6 to TRBJ2-2; TRBD1 might be the D (6 bases). V lost 4 bases and J lost 4, with 8 bases in between. The CDR3 is 13 amino acids. Germline V lookup: CDR1 SGHDT, CDR2 YYEEEE. DNA of the CDR3: TGTGCCAGCAGCAGAGGGGGCACCGGGGAGCTGTTTTTT. This codes for CASSRGGTGELFF.

CDR3 protein: CASSQAVRAVRSRNSPLHF. CDR3 nucleotide sequence: TGCGCCAGCAGCCAAGCGGTCAGGGCGGTTCGAAGCCGTAATTCACCCCTCCACTTT. This rearrangement joins TRBV4-1 to TRBJ1-6; tentatively, D is TRBD1 (5 bases). This CDR3 spans 19 amino acids. Germline assignment: CDR1 MGHRA and CDR2 YSYEKL. Between the trimmed V and J ends, which lost 1 base and 6 bases, there was a span of 22 bases.

This clone came up once. The chain recombines TRBV4-1 with TRBJ2-7, with D possibly TRBD1 on 6 matching bases. This CDR3 has 14 amino acids. The germline V gene has CDR1 MGHRA and CDR2 YSYEKL. V shed 3 bases and J shed 1 base, with 10 bases lying between them. For the CDR3, the DNA is TGCGCCAGCAGCCACCAACAGGGATCCTACGAGCAGTACTTC. Translation: CASSHQQGSYEQYF.

The chain employs TRBV5-6 and TRBJ1-4; perhaps TRBD1 as D (5 bases). V was shortened by 1 base and J by 6 bases, with 13 bases between the two germline ends. The CDR3 covers 15 residues. The germline CDR1 and CDR2 sequences are SGHDT and YYEEEE. CDR3 in amino acids: CASSLLGEGDEKLFF. CDR3 nucleotide sequence: TGTGCCAGCAGCTTGTTGGGGGAGGGTGATGAAAAACTGTTTTTT.

This rearrangement joins TRBV24-1 to TRBJ1-2, with TRBD1 identical over 8 bases. V was clipped by 4 bases and J by 5 bases; unmatched bases: 5. Germline CDR1 KGHDR, CDR2 SFDVKD. The CDR3 is made up of 14 amino acids. The CDR3 region has the DNA TGTGCCACCAGTGACTGGGACAGGAGTTATGGCTACACCTTC. This gives the protein CATSDWDRSYGYTF.

This chain connects TRBV28 to TRBJ2-2, with 9 bases fitting TRBD1. V lost 4 bases and J lost 9; bases outside the gene matches: 9. There are 15 residues in the CDR3. Germline V lookup: CDR1 MDHEN, CDR2 SYDVKM. CDR3 sequence reads: CASSSATGGVRELFF. CDR3 bases: TGTGCCAGCAGTTCGGCGACAGGGGGGGTCCGGGAGCTGTTTTTT.

V gene TRBV5-5 combines with J gene TRBJ2-3; 9 nucleotides align to TRBD1. Trimming took 5 bases from V and 2 from J; bases not matched to a gene: 6. Germline CDR1 is SGHKS and CDR2 is YYEKEE (reference sequence). The CDR3 covers 15 residues. The DNA for the CDR3 is TGTGCCAGCAGTGGGACAGGGCAATACACAGATACGCAGTATTTT. This sequence encodes CASSGTGQYTDTQYF.

V gene TRBV7-2 combines with J gene TRBJ1-1, with D tentatively TRBD1 (6 bases). The V gene lost 4 bases and the J gene lost 0 bases, with 15 bases spanning the gap. This CDR3 comprises 16 residues. Germline V gene data show CDR1 as SGHTA and CDR2 as FQGNSA. CDR3 DNA: TGTGCCAGCAGCTCAGGCTGGACAGCCATGAACACTGAAGCTTTCTTT. This codes for CASSSGWTAMNTEAFF.

This chain connects TRBV6-5 to TRBJ1-5; D call uncertain. The CDR3 has 13 amino acids. Per germline, CDR1 MNHEY and CDR2 SVGAGI. V was pared by 5 bases and J by 5 bases, with 10 bases between. The CDR3 loop reads CASSREGHQPQHF. CDR3 DNA sequence: TGTGCCAGCAGTAGGGAGGGTCATCAGCCCCAGCATTTT.

The rearrangement uses TRBV7-2 and TRBJ2-3, with 8 bases aligning to TRBD1. Germline assignment: CDR1 SGHTA and CDR2 FQGNSA. J gave up 5 bases and V 5 bases, and 12 bases lay outside the gene matches. The CDR3 is made up of 16 amino acids. The CDR3 reads CASSPRTGNRQDTQYF. The CDR3 nucleotides are TGTGCCAGCAGCCCCCGGACAGGGAATAGACAAGATACGCAGTATTTT. Together with reference TRBV7-2 and TRBJ2-3, the CDR3 gives the full variable domain: GAGVSQSPSNKVTEKGKDVELRCDPISGHTALYWYRQSLGQGLEFLIYFQGNSAPDKSGLPSDRFSAERTGGSVSTLTIQRTQQEDSAVYLCASSPRTGNRQDTQYFGPGTRLTVL.

This clone was counted at least ten times. The J gene is TRBJ1-1, the V gene TRBV5-6; D is undetermined. The CDR3 extends over 13 amino acids. In germline, CDR1 is SGHDT, CDR2 YYEEEE. V gave up 7 bases and J gave up 1 base, with 11 bases separating them. For the CDR3, the DNA is TGTGCCAGCCGTTGGAGCGGGAACACTGAAGCTTTCTTT. The encoded protein is CASRWSGNTEAFF.

The chain uses TRBV4-1 and TRBJ2-1; D may be TRBD1 (5 bases). This CDR3 is built from 16 residues. Between the trimmed V and J ends, which lost 1 base and 3 bases, there was a span of 13 bases. The germline V gene has CDR1 MGHRA and CDR2 YSYEKL. As DNA, the CDR3 is TGCGCCAGCAGCCAAGGGACACCGGCCGTCTACAATGAGCAGTTCTTC. It yields the protein CASSQGTPAVYNEQFF.

This clone was detected only a few times. The V and J genes are TRBV30 and TRBJ2-1; 11 bases agree with TRBD2. The CDR3 has 13 residues. Trimming at V came to 7 bases and at J to 5 bases, leaving 4 bases not matched to a gene. Germline loops: CDR1 GTSNPN, CDR2 SVGIG (reference sequence). The DNA of the CDR3 is TGTGCCTTCCTAGCGGGAGGAGACAATGAGCAGTTCTTC. The encoded protein is CAFLAGGDNEQFF.

The rearrangement uses TRBV6-5 and TRBJ2-2; perhaps TRBD2 as D (6 bases). The CDR3 runs to 14 residues. Germline loops: CDR1 MNHEY, CDR2 SVGAGI. Trimming pared 7 bases from V and 5 bases from J, leaving 14 bases between. The CDR3 coding sequence is TGTGCCAGCAAAGGGACTCGGGGAACCGGGGAGCTGTTTTTT. Its translation: CASKGTRGTGELFF.

This clone appeared a few times. V gene TRBV4-1 combines with J gene TRBJ2-1; a weak D match, TRBD2 (6 bases). CDR1 is MGHRA, CDR2 YSYEKL, per germline. This CDR3 region has 13 residues. Trimming stripped 4 bases from V and 4 bases from J, with 8 bases between. The DNA of the CDR3 is TGCGCCAGCAGCCTTCTAGCGTACAATGAGCAGTTCTTC. Amino acids: CASSLLAYNEQFF.

This CDR3 reads CASSPGGTLNTEAFF. CDR3 coding DNA: TGTGCCAGCAGTCCAGGGGGGACTTTGAACACTGAAGCTTTCTTT. This rearrangement joins TRBV28 to TRBJ1-1, with 7 bases fitting TRBD1. The CDR3 has 15 residues. Germline CDR1 and CDR2: MDHEN and SYDVKM. Trimming took 5 bases from V and 0 from J; bases not matched to a gene: 6.

The chain joins TRBV10-3 to TRBJ1-1, with D possibly matching TRBD1 (6 bases). Trimming removed 6 bases from V and 1 base from J, with 9 bases in between. The CDR3 contains 13 residues. CDR1 and CDR2 (germline): ENHRY, SYGVKD. Here the CDR3 reads CAISRTENTEAFF. The CDR3 coding sequence is TGTGCCATCAGCCGGACAGAGAACACTGAAGCTTTCTTT.

This chain connects TRBV20-1 to TRBJ2-5, with 10 bases lining up with TRBD2. The germline CDR1 and CDR2 sequences are DFQATT and SNEGSKA (reference sequence). The CDR3 is 16 amino acids. The junction had 12 bases not matched to a gene; V was cut back by 3 bases and J by 5 bases. CDR3 region: CSASWASGRIRETQYF. The CDR3 nucleotides read TGCAGTGCTAGTTGGGCTAGCGGGAGAATTCGGGAGACCCAGTACTTC.

The chain combines TRBV11-2 with TRBJ1-2, with no clear D. The CDR3 covers 14 residues. CDR1 and CDR2 from the germline V gene are SGHAT and FQNNGV. The V end was cut by 0 bases, the J end by 5 bases, with 10 bases between. The CDR3 DNA reads as TGTGCCAGCAGCTTAGAGCCTCAGTGGTATGGCTACACCTTC. Amino acids: CASSLEPQWYGYTF.

V is TRBV27 and J is TRBJ2-2; D remains unclear. The CDR3 is 15 amino acids. Trimming stripped 4 bases from V and 4 bases from J, with 13 bases between. Per the germline V gene, CDR1 is MNHEY and CDR2 is SMNVEV (reference sequence). CDR3 loop: CASSWSWHSTGELFF. In DNA, the CDR3 is TGTGCCAGCAGTTGGTCGTGGCATTCCACCGGGGAGCTGTTTTTT.

The chain combines TRBV3-1 (or the pseudogene TRBV3-2) with TRBJ2-3; 12 positions agree with TRBD2. Losses at the gene ends were 1 base for V and 1 base for J; bases not matched to a gene: 12. The CDR3 has 20 amino acids. The germline V gene has CDR1 LGHDT and CDR2 YNNKEL (reference sequence). The CDR3 bases are TGTGCCAGCAGCCAAGGTCAGACTAGCGGGGGCCCCCGGGGCACAGATACGCAGTATTTT. This encodes CASSQGQTSGGPRGTDTQYF.

The chain carries TRBV29-1 and TRBJ2-3, with 11 bases identical to TRBD2. Germline V CDR1 and CDR2: SQVTM, ANQGSEA. This CDR3 is built from 18 residues. The trim removed 4 bases at V and 6 bases at J, leaving 18 bases unmatched. In DNA form, the CDR3 reads TGCAGCGTTGCAATGGTGTCTTTAGCGGGAGGGCCGAGGGATACGCAGTATTTT. Amino acid sequence: CSVAMVSLAGGPRDTQYF.

The chain couples TRBV7-2 to TRBJ1-5, with D possibly TRBD1 on 5 matching bases. CDR1 is SGHTA and CDR2 is FQGNSA in the germline V gene. The CDR3 is 15 residues long. Trimming pared 6 bases from V and 0 bases from J, leaving 12 bases between. This CDR3 is CASRAGPLSNQPQHF. CDR3 DNA sequence: TGTGCCAGCAGGGCAGGGCCCCTTAGCAATCAGCCCCAGCATTTT.